This T cell receptor beta chain stems from a study of control samples from healthy donors and cancer patients. The CDR3 runs 17 residues. Between the trimmed V and J ends, which lost 0 bases and 8 bases, there was a span of 21 bases. Germline-derived CDR1 and CDR2 are SGDLS and YYNGEE. Repertoires were generated with immunoSEQ multiplex PCR, while TCRdb's copy carries only in-frame clones and drops some. The sample records about 100,000 clones, roughly 84% being singletons. This chain links TRBV9 with TRBJ1-3; D is uncertain. The sequenced sample was blood. This TCR was sampled from a woman between 45 and 65 years old in good health. In DNA, the CDR3 is TGTGCCAGCAGCGTAGTAGACATCGGTGTACCCGGAGACACCATATATTTT. Translation: CASSVVDIGVPGDTIYF.